These 27 T cell receptor beta chains came from one sample sequenced in a study of blood T cell repertoires in COVID-19. The assay was immunoSEQ multiplex PCR, and TCRdb's table has in-frame clones only and misses some. The sample lists roughly 42,000 clones; 75% to 90% were seen once. Sequenced input: peripheral blood. All receptors come from a man aged 30 to 45 with active or convalescent COVID-19.

The chain employs TRBV5-4 and TRBJ2-7; 9 bases align to TRBD1. CDR1 and CDR2 (germline): SGHNT, YYREEE (reference sequence). The CDR3 length is 15 residues. The V segment lost 3 bases and the J segment 4 bases; nucleotides outside the gene matches: 8. CDR3 DNA: TGTGCCAGCAGCTCATCCGGGACAGGGATTTACGAGCAGTACTTC. It yields the protein CASSSSGTGIYEQYF.

This rearrangement joins TRBV7-6 to TRBJ2-2; D call uncertain. The CDR3 length is 16 residues. Trimming took 2 bases from V and 4 from J, leaving 14 bases between them. The germline gives CDR1 SGHVS, CDR2 FNYEAQ. The DNA for the CDR3 is TGTGCCAGCAGCTTAAGTGGCGCTAGATTCACCGGGGAGCTGTTTTTT. As protein: CASSLSGARFTGELFF.

This chain connects TRBV18 to TRBJ1-1; 8 nucleotides match TRBD1. CDR1 KGHSH and CDR2 LQKENI come from the germline V gene. This CDR3 has 14 amino acids. After removal of 3 bases from V and 1 base from J, the junction contained 1 base not matched to a gene. The CDR3 sequence is CASSPQGANTEAFF. The CDR3 nucleotides read TGTGCCAGCTCACCCCAGGGGGCGAACACTGAAGCTTTCTTT.

This clone was seen a handful of times. The chain is built from TRBV5-6 and TRBJ2-5; D is unclear. V shed 1 base and J shed 5 bases, with 9 bases lying between them. The CDR3 extends over 13 amino acids. Germline lookup yields CDR1 SGHDT and CDR2 YYEEEE. CDR3 nucleotide sequence: TGTGCCAGCAGCTTGCCCCAAGCGGAGACCCAGTACTTC. Protein sequence: CASSLPQAETQYF.

This clone was counted only a few times. The V gene is TRBV19, the J gene TRBJ1-2; TRBD1 matches at 7 bases. The CDR3 spans 15 residues. The trim removed 5 bases at V and 0 bases at J, leaving 6 bases unmatched. Germline lookup yields CDR1 LNHDA and CDR2 SQIVND (reference sequence). The CDR3 coding sequence is TGTGCCAGTAGTTCTAGGGACAGAGCTAACTATGGCTACACCTTC. Translation: CASSSRDRANYGYTF.

A remark on this clone: With a far larger clone one base away, a read error is the likely cause. This chain connects TRBV14 to TRBJ1-1, with D tentatively TRBD1 (6 bases). The V and J ends lost 2 bases and 4 bases respectively, with 8 bases between them. CDR3 length equals 13 residues. Per germline, CDR1 SGHDN and CDR2 FVKESK. The CDR3 loop reads CASSQQGSTEAFF. CDR3 nucleotides: TGTGCCAGCAGCCAACAGGGGAGCACTGAAGCTTTCTTT. Full variable domain (missing parts from reference TRBV14 and TRBJ1-1): EAGVTQFPSHSVIEKGQTVTLRCDPISGHDNLYWYRRVMGKEIKFLLHFVKESKQDESGMPNNRFLAERTGGTYSTLKVQPAELEDSGVYFCASSQQGSTEAFFGQGTRLTVV.

The chain joins TRBV7-9 to TRBJ1-1; D is perhaps TRBD1 (5 bases). The CDR3 runs to 14 residues. V was shortened by 5 bases and J by 1 base, with 11 bases between the two germline ends. Germline V CDR1 and CDR2: SEHNR, FQNEAQ (reference sequence). The CDR3 bases are TGTGCCAGCAGCCTCTTTCAGGGGAACACTGAAGCTTTCTTT. Translation gives CASSLFQGNTEAFF.

This clone has only a few counts. V usage is TRBV19 and J usage is TRBJ1-1, with no clear D. The germline V gene encodes CDR1 LNHDA and CDR2 SQIVND (reference sequence). Deletions cut 4 bases from V and 1 base from J, with 4 bases between. This CDR3 region has 12 residues. The CDR3 nucleotides are TGTGCCAGTAGTACAGGGAACACTGAAGCTTTCTTT. Protein product: CASSTGNTEAFF.

The chain recombines TRBV3-1 (or the pseudogene TRBV3-2) with TRBJ2-3; possible D gene TRBD2, 5 bases. The ends were cut back, 4 bases at V and 1 base at J, with 12 bases in the middle. CDR3 length: 15 residues. From germline, CDR1 is LGHDT and CDR2 YNNKEL (reference sequence). CDR3 protein: CASSRVLEGTDTQYF. CDR3 sequence (DNA): TGTGCCAGCAGCCGGGTCTTGGAGGGCACAGATACGCAGTATTTT.

The V and J genes are TRBV7-8 and TRBJ1-5, with D tentatively TRBD1 (5 bases). V was trimmed by 1 base and J by 1 base, leaving 11 bases between them. CDR1 is SGHVS, CDR2 FQNEAQ, per germline. The CDR3 covers 16 residues. Written as DNA, the CDR3 is TGTGCCAGCAGCTTAGTTCCGGGGGTCAGCAATCAGCCCCAGCATTTT. This sequence encodes CASSLVPGVSNQPQHF.

The chain employs TRBV9 and TRBJ2-5; the match to TRBD2 covers 11 bases. The CDR3 covers 14 residues. The J segment lost 3 bases and the V segment lost 4 bases, leaving 2 bases of the junction unmatched. The germline gives CDR1 SGDLS, CDR2 YYNGEE. CDR3 DNA: TGTGCCAGCAGCATGGGACTAGCGGAAGAGACCCAGTACTTC. Protein sequence: CASSMGLAEETQYF.

This clone appeared once. The V gene is TRBV5-1, the J gene TRBJ2-2, with 10 bases aligning to TRBD2. This CDR3 is built from 16 residues. Germline V lookup: CDR1 SGHRS, CDR2 YFSETQ. The V and J ends lost 0 bases and 6 bases, in that order; junction bases with no gene match: 5. The CDR3 coding sequence is TGCGCCAGCAGCTTGGATTCCGGGACTAGCGCCGGGGAGCTGTTTTTT. This codes for CASSLDSGTSAGELFF.

The genes are TRBV7-2 and TRBJ2-1; D is unclear. V was pared by 1 base and J by 8 bases, with 9 bases between. CDR3 length equals 13 residues. The V gene's germline CDR1 is SGHTA and CDR2 FQGNSA. The CDR3 coding sequence is TGTGCCAGCAGCTTAGGACTCCCCGATGAGCAGTTCTTC. It encodes CASSLGLPDEQFF.

This chain links TRBV6-5 with TRBJ2-7; 9 nucleotides align to TRBD1. Germline V gives CDR1 MNHEY, CDR2 SVGAGI. The CDR3 contains 14 residues. Trimming at V came to 5 bases and at J to 2 bases, leaving 4 bases not matched to a gene. CDR3 amino acids: CASSRRTGAYEQYF. CDR3 DNA: TGTGCCAGCAGTAGAAGGACAGGGGCCTACGAGCAGTACTTC.

The rearrangement links TRBV19 to TRBJ1-5, with D perhaps TRBD1 (6 bases). Germline V gives CDR1 LNHDA, CDR2 SQIVND (reference sequence). CDR3 length: 14 amino acids. Trimming took off 4 bases at V and 6 bases at J, with 13 bases between the two ends. The CDR3 DNA follows: TGTGCCAGTAGTACACAGGGATTGGGTCAGCCCCAGCATTTT. This translates into CASSTQGLGQPQHF.

The rearrangement joins TRBV11-2 to TRBJ1-1; perhaps TRBD1 as D (6 bases). Germline V gene data show CDR1 as SGHAT and CDR2 as FQNNGV. The CDR3 sequence is 16 residues long. V lost 0 bases and J lost 5, with 16 bases in between. CDR3 sequence reads: CASSLDPGRGGTEAFF. In nucleotides, the CDR3 is TGTGCCAGCAGCTTAGATCCGGGCAGGGGAGGGACTGAAGCTTTCTTT.

This chain connects TRBV7-6 to TRBJ2-5, with D perhaps TRBD2 (6 bases). Germline V lookup: CDR1 SGHVS, CDR2 FNYEAQ. The length of the CDR3 is 15 residues. V dropped 3 bases and J dropped 5 bases, with 16 bases sitting between them. The CDR3 reads CASSLTSGVWETQYF. DNA for the CDR3: TGTGCCAGCAGCTTGACTTCGGGAGTCTGGGAGACCCAGTACTTC.

The chain is built from TRBV6-4 and TRBJ1-1, with 8 bases aligning to TRBD1. Germline lookup yields CDR1 MRHNA and CDR2 SNTAGT. The CDR3 loop spans 13 amino acids. Germline trimming cut 5 bases from V and 4 bases from J; bases unmatched to any gene: 3. CDR3 DNA: TGTGCCAGCAGTCCAACAGGGGGCACTGAAGCTTTCTTT. Protein: CASSPTGGTEAFF.

This rearrangement joins TRBV5-5 to TRBJ2-7, with D possibly TRBD1 on 6 matching bases. The CDR3 totals 14 residues. V lost 0 bases and J 7 bases, leaving 14 bases between the germline ends. Germline CDR1 reads SGHKS; CDR2 reads YYEKEE (reference sequence). This chain's CDR3 is CASSLGDRTIEQYV. The CDR3, as DNA: TGTGCCAGCAGCTTGGGAGACAGGACCATAGAGCAGTACGTC.

This chain uses TRBV6-5 with TRBJ2-2; D is uncertain. V shed 6 bases and J shed 1 base, with 9 bases lying between them. The CDR3 contains 14 residues. Per the germline V gene, CDR1 is MNHEY and CDR2 is SVGAGI. CDR3 sequence reads: CASRLYRNTGELFF. Written as DNA, the CDR3 is TGTGCCAGCAGGCTCTACAGGAACACCGGGGAGCTGTTTTTT.

The chain carries TRBV13 and TRBJ1-6, with TRBD1 as a possible D gene (5 bases). Trimming removed 2 bases at V and 5 bases at J, with 13 bases between. This CDR3 comprises 16 residues. Germline values: CDR1 PRHDT, CDR2 FYEKMQ (reference sequence). The CDR3 sequence: CASSLRAGIDNSPLHF. The CDR3 DNA reads TGTGCCAGCAGCTTACGGGCAGGGATTGATAATTCACCCCTCCACTTT.

CDR3 residues: CASSLERQGAHNEQFF. Here the CDR3 DNA reads TGTGCCAGCAGCTTAGAAAGACAGGGGGCTCACAATGAGCAGTTCTTC. The J gene is TRBJ2-1, the V gene TRBV11-3, with 10 positions matching TRBD1. With V trimmed by 0 bases and J by 5 bases, 4 bases remained unmatched. This CDR3 is built from 16 residues. Germline V gene data show CDR1 as SGHNT and CDR2 as YENEEA.

The genes are TRBV6-6 and TRBJ2-2; 7 bases align to TRBD1. This CDR3 region has 16 residues. V lost 4 bases, J lost 4 bases, and 9 bases stayed unmatched. Looked up from germline, CDR1 is MNHNY and CDR2 is SVGAGI (reference sequence). The DNA for the CDR3 is TGTGCCAGCAGTTCTAAAGACAGGGTGGCCACCGGGGAGCTGTTTTTT. Translating gives CASSSKDRVATGELFF.

The rearrangement uses TRBV5-8 and TRBJ2-4; TRBD2 agrees at 15 bases. The CDR3 is made up of 20 amino acids. After removal of 4 bases from V and 0 bases from J, the junction contained 11 bases not matched to a gene. Germline-derived CDR1 and CDR2 are SGHTS and YDEGEE. The CDR3 coding sequence is TGTGCCAGCAGCCCTGGGACTAGCGGGGGGAAGGCACTAGCCAAAAACATTCAGTACTTC. Translation: CASSPGTSGGKALAKNIQYF.

The CDR3: CASSARVPGQGRNTEAFF. The CDR3, as DNA: TGTGCCAGCAGCGCGAGAGTCCCGGGACAGGGCCGGAACACTGAAGCTTTCTTT. This rearrangement joins TRBV9 to TRBJ1-1; 9 bases match TRBD1. Unmatched junction bases numbered 13, after V lost 3 bases and J lost 1 base. The germline V gene has CDR1 SGDLS and CDR2 YYNGEE. The CDR3 consists of 18 residues.

The chain couples TRBV7-9 to TRBJ1-6; 12 bases align to TRBD1. After removal of 7 bases from V and 0 bases from J, the junction contained 7 bases not matched to a gene. Per the germline V gene, CDR1 is SEHNR and CDR2 is FQNEAQ (reference sequence). This CDR3 is built from 18 residues. CDR3 protein: CASIAGTGGSSYNSPLHF. DNA for the CDR3: TGTGCCAGCATAGCCGGGACAGGGGGCAGCTCCTATAATTCACCCCTCCACTTT.

The V and J genes are TRBV2 and TRBJ1-5; 7 nucleotides agree with TRBD1. V was clipped by 5 bases and J by 6 bases; unmatched bases: 10. Germline CDR1 and CDR2: SNHLY and FYNNEI. The CDR3 contains 15 residues. CDR3 DNA sequence: TGTGCCAGCAGTAATCCCGACAGGGACAGTCAGCCCCAGCATTTT. Protein: CASSNPDRDSQPQHF.